This T cell receptor beta chain was observed in a study of T-cell memory formation after mild COVID-19. The study, taken as a whole, reports: Researchers report contracting CD4+ clones mostly in CM and EM, with CD8+ clones in EMRA. Nothing confirmed that second-wave clones peaking on day 37 were specific for SARS-CoV-2.

TCRdb fed the 5' RACE reads into MiXCR, producing one record per CDR3 protein. The data show about 150,000 distinct CDR3 sequences, about 23% seen once. This clonotype was found a few times. Its antigen remains unknown. Germline CDR1 and CDR2: SQVTM and ANQGSEA. Trimming pared 3 bases from V and 3 bases from J, leaving 8 bases between. The CDR3 consists of 12 residues. Sequencing was performed on PBMCs or a T cell subset sorted from them (not recorded which). This sequence originates from an adult woman who had mild COVID-19 (a few samples of this study predate the infection). Cell type and time point are not known. The chain recombines TRBV29-1 with TRBJ1-2; weak D call: TRBD1 (5 bases). The CDR3 DNA follows: TGCAGCGTTGACGGGGGGGACTATGGCTACACCTTC. As protein: CSVDGGDYGYTF.